This entry lists 5 T cell receptor beta chains sequenced from one sample in a study of shared clonotypes between healthy human individuals (dated by TCRdb to 2020 to 2022). The method behind the library was the immunoSEQ multiplex PCR assay. Drawn from immuneACCESS, this table holds only the in-frame rearrangements with V and J called that TCRdb kept. Clones are partly lost; checked studies trace under half to an unresolved V gene and leave the rest unexplained. The table for this sample lists over a million clones; about 84% of them were counted only once. Under 0.8% of the sample comes from the top ten. Sample: memory CD4+ T cells from PBMCs. The cell subset or site tag for this specimen amounts to: CD45RA-negative fraction. These receptors were collected from a man aged 18 to 29 in good health. Some clones in this sample may be carry-over from other donors' samples.

The V gene is TRBV13, the J gene TRBJ2-1; D possibly corresponds to TRBD1 (5 bases). The V end was cut by 0 bases, the J end by 10 bases, with 10 bases between. Germline CDR1 and CDR2: PRHDT and FYEKMQ (reference sequence). This CDR3 spans 13 amino acids. The CDR3 bases are TGTGCCAGCAGCTTAGGACGTTCAGGGGAGCAGTTCTTC. Translation gives CASSLGRSGEQFF.

CDR3 protein: CASQSRDRVNHYEQYF. CDR3 nucleotides: TGTGCCAGCCAGTCCCGGGACAGGGTTAATCATTACGAGCAGTACTTC. The chain recombines TRBV2 with TRBJ2-7, with 9 bases matching TRBD1. The V segment lost 8 bases and the J segment 4 bases; nucleotides outside the gene matches: 15. CDR1 is SNHLY, CDR2 FYNNEI, per germline. This CDR3 region has 16 residues.

V usage is TRBV6-1 and J usage is TRBJ2-3; 7 bases line up with TRBD2. The V gene's germline CDR1 is MNHNS and CDR2 SASEGT. The CDR3 consists of 14 residues. Trimming took 6 bases from V and 2 from J; bases not matched to a gene: 5. The CDR3 DNA is TGTGCCAGCAGGCTAGCGGTCAACACAGATACGCAGTATTTT. Translated, it gives CASRLAVNTDTQYF.

The V and J genes are TRBV19 and TRBJ2-1, with TRBD2 identical over 8 bases. This CDR3 is 13 amino acids long. With V trimmed by 1 base and J by 9 bases, 2 bases remained unmatched. From germline, CDR1 is LNHDA and CDR2 SQIVND (reference sequence). The CDR3 sequence is CASSIAAGVEQFF. DNA of the CDR3: TGTGCCAGTAGTATAGCAGCGGGAGTTGAGCAGTTCTTC.

The chain combines TRBV30 with TRBJ2-7, with no clear D. The CDR3 contains 15 residues. V dropped 7 bases and J dropped 2 bases, with 21 bases sitting between them. From germline, CDR1 is GTSNPN and CDR2 SVGIG (reference sequence). DNA of the CDR3: TGTGCCTCCTCAGCGCGCCTAGAAGCCACCTACGAGCAGTACTTC. Protein: CASSARLEATYEQYF.